Listed below are T cell receptor beta chains from one sample, sequenced in a study of blood T cells in healthy people across ages. TCRdb re-called the 5' RACE reads through MiXCR, storing one row per CDR3 protein. This sample has roughly 410,000 distinct CDR3 sequences; 45% to 60% occur once, and the top ten carry 51%. The material sequenced was blood. The receptors were gathered from a man aged 55 to 69 in good health. The CDR3 runs from the conserved cysteine through the conserved F or W. The order of the fields is clone size, D gene, V gene, J gene, CDR3 DNA, CDR3 protein. D genes are given only for firm matches. Only some rows state a clone size, as once, few, many or a class for expanded clones.

>NA|NA|TRBV11-2|TRBJ1-6
TGTGCCAGCGGTGCGACACCTAATTCACCCCTCCACTTT
CASGATPNSPLHF
>NA|TRBD1|TRBV5-1|TRBJ2-5
TGCGCCAGCAGCCTATACAGGGGCCCCCAAGAGACCCAGTACTTC
CASSLYRGPQETQYF
>NA|NA|TRBV2|TRBJ2-4
TGTGCCAGCAGTGAAGCAGGGGCGGCCAAAAACATTCAGTACTTC
CASSEAGAAKNIQYF
>few|NA|TRBV11-1|TRBJ2-7
TGTGCCAGCAGCCACATAGGACAGACCTACGAGCAGTACTTC
CASSHIGQTYEQYF
>few|NA|TRBV5-1|TRBJ1-2
TGCGCCAGCAGCGAAGAACAGCCTAACTATGGCTACACCTTC
CASSEEQPNYGYTF
>few|NA|TRBV6-1|TRBJ2-5
TGTGCCAGCAGCCCCTGGGGGGAAGAGACCCAGTACTTC
CASSPWGEETQYF
>NA|NA|TRBV10-3|TRBJ2-7
TGTGCCATCAGTGGGGATGAGGGAGGGGGGTCCTACAATGAGCAGTACTTC
CAISGDEGGGSYNEQYF
>NA|NA|TRBV6-6|TRBJ2-1
TGTGCCGGCAGCCCGGACCTAGGGACAACCTACAATGAGCAGTTCTTC
CAGSPDLGTTYNEQFF
>NA|NA|TRBV24-1|TRBJ2-5
TGTGCCACCAGTGATCAGACGGAGACCCAGTACTTC
CATSDQTETQYF
>NA|NA|TRBV7-3|TRBJ1-1
TGTGCCAGCAGCCCCGTAGGAGGCGGGAACACTGAAGCTTTCTTT
CASSPVGGGNTEAFF
>NA|NA|TRBV4-3|TRBJ2-6
TGCGCCAGCAGCCGAACGATCCGCGGAGTCTCTGGGGCCAACGTCCTGACTTTC
CASSRTIRGVSGANVLTF
>NA|NA|TRBV7-2|TRBJ2-1
TGTGCCAGCAGCTTAGAGGTCGGGAGGGGGCTGGATGAGCAGTTCTTC
CASSLEVGRGLDEQFF
>NA|NA|TRBV5-1|TRBJ2-6
TGCGCCAGCAGCTTGGTTACAGGGTCTGGGGCCAACGTCCTGACTTTC
CASSLVTGSGANVLTF
>NA|NA|TRBV11-2|TRBJ1-2
TGTGCCAGCAGCAGTCGAATAGATGGCTACACCTTC
CASSSRIDGYTF
>many|NA|TRBV7-3|TRBJ2-5
TGTGCCAGCAGCTATGACAGCCCAGGGACCCAGTACTTC
CASSYDSPGTQYF
>NA|TRBD1|TRBV12-3/TRBV12-4|TRBJ1-5
TGTGCCTGCAGTTTGACAGGGGGGGACAATCAGCCCCAGCATTTT
CACSLTGGDNQPQHF
>NA|NA|TRBV28|TRBJ2-3
TGTGCCAGCACCTCGTTAGGCGGTCCAAAGAGCACAGATACGCAGTATTTT
CASTSLGGPKSTDTQYF
>NA|TRBD1|TRBV6-1|TRBJ1-5
TGTGCCAGCGGGACAGGGAGGCCCCAGCATTTT
CASGTGRPQHF
>NA|NA|TRBV28|TRBJ2-7
TGTGCCAGCAGGAAAGGGGGAGGTGGCTCCTACGAGCAGTACTTC
CASRKGGGGSYEQYF
>once|TRBD2|TRBV5-5|TRBJ2-4
TGTGCCAGCAGACGGGAGGGGCTAGCCAAAAACATTCAGTACTTC
CASRREGLAKNIQYF
>NA|NA|TRBV6-2/TRBV6-3|TRBJ2-4
TGTGCCAGCGTACCTACCGCCTTGGGGTCAGCAACCCAGTACTTC
CASVPTALGSATQYF
>NA|NA|TRBV20-1|TRBJ1-6
TGCAGTGCTAGATTCCCAGGGAATTCACCCCTCCACTTT
CSARFPGNSPLHF
>NA|NA|TRBV20-1|TRBJ1-5
TGCAGTGCAGCCACGGCTCAGCCCCAGCATTTT
CSAATAQPQHF
>NA|NA|TRBV20-1|TRBJ2-1
TGCAGTGCTCTCGAGCGAGGGGGAGGGAATGAGCAGTTCTTC
CSALERGGGNEQFF
>few|NA|TRBV28|TRBJ2-5
TGTGCCAGCAGTTCCTATGTGGAGACCCAGTACTTC
CASSSYVETQYF
>once|NA|TRBV20-1|TRBJ1-2
TGCAGTGCTAGGGAACAAGCTAACTATGGCTACACCTTC
CSAREQANYGYTF
>NA|NA|TRBV6-6|TRBJ2-7
TGTGCCAGCAGCCCCCGTGAGTTAGAGCAGTACTTC
CASSPRELEQYF
>few|NA|TRBV20-1|TRBJ2-5
TGCAGTGCCCGGGACGATAAGTACCAAGAGACCCAGTACTTC
CSARDDKYQETQYF
>NA|TRBD1|TRBV7-7|TRBJ1-1
TGTGCTAGCAGCCGGGACAGCAACACTGAAGCTTTCTTT
CASSRDSNTEAFF
>few|NA|TRBV5-6|TRBJ2-7
TGTGCCAGCAGCTTCCAAACCTACGAGCAGTACTTC
CASSFQTYEQYF
>once|TRBD2|TRBV2|TRBJ2-7
TGTGCCAGCAATGGACTAGCGGGAAACGAGCAGTACTTC
CASNGLAGNEQYF
>NA|NA|TRBV18|TRBJ2-1
TGTGCCAGCTCAAACAGCAATGAGCAGTTCTTC
CASSNSNEQFF
>NA|TRBD1|TRBV18|TRBJ2-3
TGTGCCAGCTCACCCCAGGGACAGGCCTTTGGGAGCACAGATACGCAGTATTTT
CASSPQGQAFGSTDTQYF
>many|NA|TRBV29-1|TRBJ2-6
TGCAGCGCTGATCCCTCTGGGGCCAACGTCCTGACTTTC
CSADPSGANVLTF
>NA|NA|TRBV20-1|TRBJ1-5
TGCAGTGCTAGCCTAACCCAACAGGGTGTAGGCAATCAGCCCCAGCATTTT
CSASLTQQGVGNQPQHF
>once|NA|TRBV27|TRBJ2-1
TGTGCCAGCAGCCCTGGACGTTCCGAGCAGTTCTTC
CASSPGRSEQFF
>NA|NA|TRBV7-9|TRBJ2-7
TGTGCCAGCAGCTTAGATCGGGGTCCCCGCTCCTACGAGCAGTACTTC
CASSLDRGPRSYEQYF
>NA|TRBD1|TRBV27|TRBJ2-7
TGTGCCAGTTCCCGACAGGGGGGCGAGCAGTACTTC
CASSRQGGEQYF
>once|TRBD2|TRBV20-1|TRBJ2-1
TGCAGTGCTAGGAACGGGGGGGCTTCCTACAATGAGCAGTTCTTC
CSARNGGASYNEQFF
>few|TRBD1|TRBV12-3/TRBV12-4|TRBJ2-3
TGTGCCAGCAGTTCACAGGGGGTGGATACGCAGTATTTT
CASSSQGVDTQYF
>NA|TRBD1|TRBV10-3|TRBJ2-1
TGTGCCATCCGACCGGGACAGGGCTATAATGAGCAGTTCTTC
CAIRPGQGYNEQFF
>many|NA|TRBV27|TRBJ2-1
TGTGCCAGCAGTTTATCGGCAGGTGTAGATGAGCAGTTCTTC
CASSLSAGVDEQFF
>once|TRBD1|TRBV29-1|TRBJ2-3
TGCAGCGTAGGGACAGGGAGCGGAGATACGCAGTATTTT
CSVGTGSGDTQYF
>few|NA|TRBV7-6|TRBJ2-1
TGTGCCAGCAGCTTAGAGCCTTCGGTAAATGAGCAGTTCTTC
CASSLEPSVNEQFF
>few|TRBD2|TRBV4-2|TRBJ2-3
TGTGCCAGCAGCCAAGACCCCCTAGCGGGGAAATACACAGATACGCAGTATTTT
CASSQDPLAGKYTDTQYF
>NA|TRBD1|TRBV20-1|TRBJ1-5
TGCAGTGCTAAGGGACAGAGAATGGGCCAGCCCCAGCATTTT
CSAKGQRMGQPQHF
>NA|TRBD1|TRBV27|TRBJ1-1
TGTGCCAGCAGTTCCGCAGGGGGCGAAAAGGGGAACACTGAAGCTTTCTTT
CASSSAGGEKGNTEAFF
>NA|NA|TRBV9|TRBJ1-2
TGTGCCAGCAGCGTAGCGGGGAGAATCTATGGCTACACCTTC
CASSVAGRIYGYTF
>NA|NA|TRBV7-2|TRBJ2-1
TGTGCCAGCAGCCCCCGACGGAACCTTCACAATGAGCAGTTCTTC
CASSPRRNLHNEQFF
>NA|NA|TRBV11-2|TRBJ1-1
TGTGCCAGCAGTCGACCACAGAACACTGAAGCTTTCTTT
CASSRPQNTEAFF
>few|NA|TRBV7-2|TRBJ2-7
TGTGCCAGCAGCAAGGACAGAGCCTACGAGCAGTACTTC
CASSKDRAYEQYF
>many|TRBD2|TRBV6-5|TRBJ2-7
TGTGCCAGCAGTCCACTACGCGGGAGTCTCGGCGAGCAGTACTTC
CASSPLRGSLGEQYF
>NA|NA|TRBV20-1|TRBJ2-7
TGCAGTGCGGTCGAGCAGTACTTC
CSAVEQYF
>NA|TRBD1|TRBV20-1|TRBJ2-1
TGCAGTGCTGGGAAAACAGGGGGCGCGGACAATGAGCAGTTCTTC
CSAGKTGGADNEQFF
>NA|TRBD1|TRBV7-2|TRBJ1-4
TGTGCCAGCAGCTTAGTCACAGGGGTTTATGAAAAACTGTTTTTT
CASSLVTGVYEKLFF
>few|TRBD2|TRBV4-2|TRBJ2-1
TGTGCCAGCAGCCACGACCACCTAGCGGGAGACTACAATGAGCAGTTCTTC
CASSHDHLAGDYNEQFF